The clone carrying this T cell receptor beta chain was recorded at least ten times. What it recognizes is unknown. Molecules of cDNA were individually given unique molecular identifiers that were attached to them. TCRdb reprocessed the 5' RACE reads with MiXCR, giving one entry per CDR3 protein. This table holds 25,000 to 30,000 distinct CDR3 sequences, 5.6% found once. Germline values: CDR1 SGHDN, CDR2 FVKESK. Trimming stripped 3 bases from V and 14 bases from J, with 19 bases between. CDR3 length equals 14 residues. These data originate in a study of early T cells in non-severe SARS-CoV-2 infection. Points from the study as a whole: VDJdb matching skewed toward anti-spike CD8 responses, missing private and CD4 specificities.

Material for sequencing was whole blood. The TCR was taken from an adult who was a healthcare worker with PCR-confirmed SARS-CoV-2 infection or an uninfected control (not recorded which). The V gene is TRBV14, the J gene TRBJ1-4; no clear D gene. CDR3 bases: TGTGCCAGCAGCCAGGGATATTCCGGGAGTCAGCTGTTTTTT. Its translation: CASSQGYSGSQLFF.